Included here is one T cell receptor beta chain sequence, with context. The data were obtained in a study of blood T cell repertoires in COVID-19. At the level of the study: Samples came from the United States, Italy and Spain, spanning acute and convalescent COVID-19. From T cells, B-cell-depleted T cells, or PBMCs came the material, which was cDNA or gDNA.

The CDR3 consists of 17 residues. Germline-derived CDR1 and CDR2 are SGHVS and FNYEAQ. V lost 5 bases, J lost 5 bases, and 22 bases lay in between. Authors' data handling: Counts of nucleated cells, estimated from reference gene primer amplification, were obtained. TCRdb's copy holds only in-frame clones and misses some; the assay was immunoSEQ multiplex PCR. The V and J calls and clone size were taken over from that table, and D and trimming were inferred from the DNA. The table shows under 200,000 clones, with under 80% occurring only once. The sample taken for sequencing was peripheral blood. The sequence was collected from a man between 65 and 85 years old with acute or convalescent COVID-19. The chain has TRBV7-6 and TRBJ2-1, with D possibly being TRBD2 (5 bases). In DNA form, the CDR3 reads TGTGCCAGCAGCCCCCGGGCGGCCGGACTTCATCACAATGAGCAGTTCTTC. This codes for CASSPRAAGLHHNEQFF.